Detailed here is one T cell receptor beta chain. The data are from a study of blood T cell repertoires in COVID-19. Across the whole study: Samples taken during acute and convalescent COVID-19 were collected in the United States, Italy and Spain. PBMCs, B-cell-depleted T cells, or T cells provided the cDNA or gDNA that made up the material.

The germline V gene encodes CDR1 SGHDN and CDR2 FVKESK. This CDR3 is built from 15 residues. Trimming removed 4 bases at V and 6 bases at J, with 15 bases between. Original methodology: Counts of nucleated cells, estimated from reference gene primer amplification, were obtained. TCRdb keeps only in-frame clones here, not all; method: immunoSEQ multiplex PCR. D and trimming come from the DNA, and the V and J calls and clone size come from that table. The table has 95,000 to 150,000 clones, 85% to 90% seen once; the top ten hold around 30%. The TCR originated in a man aged 65 to 79 with active or convalescent COVID-19. Sequenced: peripheral blood. The chain employs TRBV14 and TRBJ1-4; possible D gene TRBD1, 5 bases. The chain's CDR3 is CASSLRRAGDEKLFF. The CDR3 DNA sequence: TGTGCCAGCAGCCTCCGCCGTGCGGGGGATGAAAAACTGTTTTTT.